These 2 T cell receptor beta chains came from one sample sequenced in a study of monozygotic twins with inflammatory bowel disease. TCRdb re-called the 5' RACE reads and gives one entry per CDR3 protein, without DNA. Its table lists around 99,000 distinct CDR3 sequences. Sequenced sample: blood. The receptors come from a human donor with ulcerative colitis or Crohn's disease, or a healthy co-twin of an affected twin (not recorded which).

This chain joins TRBV24-1 and TRBJ2-2. Per germline, CDR1 KGHDR and CDR2 SFDVKD. The CDR3 loop spans 13 amino acids. CDR3 protein: CATSDNMAGELFF.

The rearrangement joins TRBV4-1 to TRBJ1-3. The CDR3 spans 18 residues. CDR1 is MGHRA, CDR2 YSYEKL, per germline. CDR3 sequence reads: CASSHPRSFTPSGNTIYF.